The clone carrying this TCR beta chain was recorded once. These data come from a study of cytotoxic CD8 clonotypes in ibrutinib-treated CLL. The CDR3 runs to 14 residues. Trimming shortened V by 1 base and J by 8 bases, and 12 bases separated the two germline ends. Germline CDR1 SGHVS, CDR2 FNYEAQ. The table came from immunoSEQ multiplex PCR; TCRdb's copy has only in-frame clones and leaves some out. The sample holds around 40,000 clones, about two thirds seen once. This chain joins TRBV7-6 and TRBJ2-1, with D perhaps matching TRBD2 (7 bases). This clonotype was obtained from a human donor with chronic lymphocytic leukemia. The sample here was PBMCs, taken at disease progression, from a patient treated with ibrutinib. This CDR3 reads CASSLERGGDEQFF. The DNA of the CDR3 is TGTGCCAGCAGCTTAGAAAGGGGGGGCGATGAGCAGTTCTTC.